This T cell receptor beta chain was sequenced for a study of molecular identifiers for immune sequencing clone quantification (dated by TCRdb to about 2018). Regarding the study in general: For a replicate experiment, the RNA from either about 20,000 or 100,000 naive CD8 T cells was divided into five aliquots, and four of those aliquots went on to sequencing. This methods study used CD8 T cells to benchmark TCR RNA copy counting and molecular-identifier clustering-based TCR repertoire sequencing (MIDCIRS). Study-wide findings and limitations: Spiked-in Jurkat TCR RNA equal to a single cell's worth was reported to be detectable even within 1,200,000 naive CD8 T cells. Highly expanded clone sizes could be underestimated because identical TCR molecules may share a barcode. When barcode sub-clustering was left out, chimeric consensus sequences inflated TCR diversity, with chimeras reaching as high as 47%. About 3 recovered TCR RNA copies per cell were obtained by modeling, versus approximately 10 by digital PCR, implying a capture efficiency of roughly 32%. The naive libraries included spiked-in Jurkat TCR RNA (around 10 copies' worth), and this RNA is not part of the donor repertoire. In CMV-specific effector cells, clones with more than 20 RNA copies accounted for over 97% of molecules, whereas in naive cells such clones accounted for under 1%.

Preparation of the library involved PCR. The data were produced on an Illumina HiSeq 4000. Bulk TCR libraries were prepared as previously described, using TCR primers listed in Table S5. The Qiagen AllPrep DNA/RNA kit was used to purify total RNA. Before any analysis, reads coming from multiple sequencing runs of the same library were combined into one pool. Under the source paper's analysis protocol: Reads were retained only if the reads had an exact TCR constant sequence, and the retained reads were trimmed to 150 nt and grouped according to their 12-nt molecular barcodes. Reads inside each barcode group were sub-clustered using a 15% Levenshtein threshold, and a quality-weighted consensus sequence was constructed for each RNA molecule. Non-functional sequences were filtered out, along with any lower-count sequence sitting one edit away from another sequence. Barcode sub-clusters with fewer than 20% of the maximum read count were removed, based on fitting two negative binomial distributions. TCRdb redid the processing of the public reads, applying fastp at Q25 and MiXCR, and retained in-frame beta chains. Identical CDR3 proteins give one entry, which carries the most common genes and DNA. V and J calls and clone size were set by TCRdb, not the authors. The sample yields some 12,000 distinct CDR3 sequences; 15% to 20% were counted once. Together, the top ten hold approximately 1.5% of the sample.

As a fraction of the sample, this clonotype is medium-sized (0.01 to 0.1%). No cognate antigen has been identified for it. The sample holds no much larger clone one base away, and base qualities are not on file. CDR1 DFQATT and CDR2 SNEGSKA are derived from the germline V gene (reference sequence). There are 14 amino acids in the CDR3, from cysteine to phenylalanine inclusive. Only the CDR3 region is kept as DNA, spanning 42 bases read in frame from base 1. Relative to germline, V is missing 6 bases and J is missing 3 bases, with 1 base of the junction outside any gene match. Libraries of naive CD8 T cells were generated from roughly 20,000 to 1,000,000 sorted cells, with 10%, 30% or 50% of the purified RNA used. Naive CD8 T cells, defined as CD8+CD4-CCR7+CD45RA+, were FACS-sorted into RLT Plus buffer on a BD FACSAria II. Nine to eleven TCR copies' worth of Jurkat RNA were spiked into about 19,000-1,000,000 naive CD8 T cell samples to test detection sensitivity. Enrichment of CD8 T cells was performed with RosetteSep CD8+ T Cell Enrichment Cocktail and Ficoll-Paque, after which ACK red cell lysis was carried out.

The sequence joins TRBV20-1 to TRBJ2-3, and 15 bases in between align with TRBD2. This receptor was taken from a human donor in good health. Some libraries in this study had Jurkat cell RNA spiked in. The specimen was naive CD8+ T cells from blood, with Jurkat cell RNA spiked in. Sample cell subset or site, as interpreted from the label and publication: FACS-sorted CD8+CD4-CCR7+CD45RA+ naive T cells. The CDR3 sequence is CSAGTSGRTDTQYF. In nucleotide form, the sequence is TGCAGTGCCGGGACTAGCGGGAGGACAGATACGCAGTATTTT.